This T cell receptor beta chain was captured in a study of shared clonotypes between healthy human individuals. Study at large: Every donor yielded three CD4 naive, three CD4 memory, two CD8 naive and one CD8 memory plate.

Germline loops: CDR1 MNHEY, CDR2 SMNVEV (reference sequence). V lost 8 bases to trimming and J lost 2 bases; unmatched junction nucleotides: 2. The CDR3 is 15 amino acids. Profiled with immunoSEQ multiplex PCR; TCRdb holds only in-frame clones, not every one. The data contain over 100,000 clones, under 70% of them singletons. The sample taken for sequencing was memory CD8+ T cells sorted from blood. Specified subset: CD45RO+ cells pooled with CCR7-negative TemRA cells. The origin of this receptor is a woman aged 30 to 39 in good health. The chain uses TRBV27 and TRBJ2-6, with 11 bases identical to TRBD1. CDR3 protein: CASGTGGTGANVLTF. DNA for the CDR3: TGTGCCAGCGGGACAGGGGGGACTGGGGCCAACGTCCTGACTTTC.